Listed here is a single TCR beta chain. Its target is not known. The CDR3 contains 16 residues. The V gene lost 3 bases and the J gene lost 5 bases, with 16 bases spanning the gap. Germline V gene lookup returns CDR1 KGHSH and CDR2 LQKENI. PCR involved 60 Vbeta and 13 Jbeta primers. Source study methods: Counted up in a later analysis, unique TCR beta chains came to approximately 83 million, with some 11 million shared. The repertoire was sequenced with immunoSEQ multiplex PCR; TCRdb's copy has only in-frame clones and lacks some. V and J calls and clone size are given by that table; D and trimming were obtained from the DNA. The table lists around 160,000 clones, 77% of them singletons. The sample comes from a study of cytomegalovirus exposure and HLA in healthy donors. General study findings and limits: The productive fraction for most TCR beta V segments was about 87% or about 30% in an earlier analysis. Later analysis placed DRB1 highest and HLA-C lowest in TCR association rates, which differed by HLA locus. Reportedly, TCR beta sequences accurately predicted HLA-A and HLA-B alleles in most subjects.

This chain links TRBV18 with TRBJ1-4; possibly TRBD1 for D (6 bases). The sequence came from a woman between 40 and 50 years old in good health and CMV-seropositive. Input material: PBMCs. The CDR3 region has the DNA TGTGCCAGCTCACCCCAGGGGATCTCTTTCAATGAAAAACTGTTTTTT. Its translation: CASSPQGISFNEKLFF.